The TCR beta chain described here comes from a study of early T cells in non-severe SARS-CoV-2 infection. Study in general: Sequencing was performed on bulk RNA from unsorted whole blood, leaving chains unpaired. Whole-study results and caveats: A preference for anti-spike CD8 responses marked VDJdb matching, which missed private and CD4 specificities.

This clonotype was seen a few times. Its antigen is unidentified. Individual cDNA molecules carried attached unique molecular identifiers. TCRdb processed the 5' RACE reads anew with MiXCR; each CDR3 protein has one entry. The sample includes over 70,000 distinct CDR3 sequences, around 15% seen only once; the top ten take roughly 4.2%. CDR1 and CDR2 (germline): GTSNPN, SVGIG (reference sequence). V dropped 5 bases and J dropped 6; count of bases not matched to a gene: 10. The CDR3 length is 14 residues. The sequencing used whole blood, collected at baseline. The V call is TRBV30, the J call TRBJ1-2; 9 nucleotides align to TRBD1. The source of this sequence is an adult who was a healthcare worker with PCR-confirmed SARS-CoV-2 infection or an uninfected control (not recorded which). As DNA, the CDR3 is TGTGCCTGGGAACAGGGGGCCCGTCGGGATGGCTACACCTTC. Residues: CAWEQGARRDGYTF. The variable domain in full, completed from reference TRBV30 and TRBJ1-2, reads SQTIHQWPATLVQPVGSPLSLECTVEGTSNPNLYWYRQAAGRGLQLLFYSVGIGQISSEVPQNLSASRPQDRQFILSSKKLLLSDSGFYLCAWEQGARRDGYTFGSGTRLTVV.